These 2 T cell receptor beta chains share one sample of origin, sequenced in a study of shared T cell receptors in the human thymus. Clones were sequenced by immunoSEQ multiplex PCR, and TCRdb holds only the in-frame ones, with some missing. In the table there are about 400,000 clones, more than 85% of which are singletons. What was sequenced was thymocytes. The receptors come from a human donor.

This clone was observed once. The chain employs TRBV21-1 and TRBJ2-1; the table's D call, TRBD2, was not checked against the DNA. TRBV21-1 is listed as a pseudogene. There are 16 residues in the CDR3. For the CDR3, the DNA is TGTGCCAGCAGCAAAGCGGCACTAGCGCCGTACAATGAGCAGTTCTTC. Amino acid sequence: CASSKAALAPYNEQFF.

The rearrangement links TRBV7-2 to TRBJ2-1; possible D gene TRBD2, 5 bases. The CDR3 has 15 residues. V lost 6 bases and J lost 0, with 12 bases in between. CDR1 is SGHTA and CDR2 is FQGNSA in the germline V gene. The CDR3 bases are TGTGCCAGCAGGGGTGTAGGGAGCTCCTACAATGAGCAGTTCTTC. Amino acids: CASRGVGSSYNEQFF.